Listed below are T cell receptor beta chains from one sample, sequenced in a study of shared clonotypes between healthy human individuals. Sequenced by immunoSEQ multiplex PCR; TCRdb stores in-frame clones only, minus some. The sample shows fewer than 1.6 million clones, about 98.5% of them seen only once. The sequenced material came from naive CD4+ T cells sorted from blood. The receptors stem from a man aged 25-45 years in good health. Each CDR3 is given with its conserved first and last residue. D genes are given only for firm matches. Size values are once, few and many counts, or a class for expanded clones, and some rows have none.

j_gene | v_gene | abundance | d_gene | CDR3aa | CDR3nt
TRBJ2-5 | TRBV25-1 | . | . | CASSEFYGFQETQYF | TGTGCCAGCAGTGAATTCTACGGATTCCAAGAGACCCAGTACTTC
TRBJ2-1 | TRBV18 | . | . | CASSPTQSSYNEQFF | TGTGCCAGCTCACCAACGCAGTCGTCCTACAATGAGCAGTTCTTC
TRBJ2-1 | TRBV14 | . | TRBD2 | CASSQDGLASKFF | TGTGCCAGCAGCCAAGACGGACTAGCTAGTAAGTTCTTC
TRBJ1-2 | TRBV4-1 | . | . | CASSQDLRGSNYGYTF | TGCGCCAGCAGCCAAGATCTGCGGGGGTCTAACTATGGCTACACCTTC
TRBJ2-2 | TRBV19 | . | . | CASSMDRARANTGELFF | TGTGCCAGTAGTATGGACCGTGCGAGGGCCAACACCGGGGAGCTGTTTTTT
TRBJ2-5 | TRBV5-1 | . | TRBD2 | CASSLVASGRKETQYF | TGCGCCAGCAGCTTGGTGGCTAGCGGGAGAAAGGAGACCCAGTACTTC
TRBJ1-5 | TRBV5-5 | . | . | CASSRDIFSNQPQHF | TGTGCCAGCAGTCGGGACATTTTTAGCAATCAGCCCCAGCATTTT
TRBJ2-7 | TRBV5-6 | . | TRBD1 | CASSKDRGYEQYF | TGTGCCAGCAGCAAGGACAGGGGCTACGAGCAGTACTTC
TRBJ2-7 | TRBV13 | . | TRBD1 | CASSLGDRVNEQYF | TGTGCCAGCAGCTTAGGAGACAGGGTCAACGAGCAGTACTTC
TRBJ2-6 | TRBV5-1 | . | . | CASHGGSGANVLTF | TGCGCCAGCCATGGCGGCTCTGGGGCCAACGTCCTGACTTTC
TRBJ2-7 | TRBV5-5 | . | TRBD2 | CASRLGLAGAGSYEQYF | TGTGCCAGCAGATTGGGACTAGCGGGAGCGGGAAGCTACGAGCAGTACTTC
TRBJ2-1 | TRBV5-6 | . | . | CASSPTRGNEQFF | TGTGCCAGCAGCCCGACTAGAGGCAATGAGCAGTTCTTC
TRBJ2-2 | TRBV5-1 | . | . | CASSWGFNTGELFF | TGCGCCAGCAGCTGGGGCTTTAACACCGGGGAGCTGTTTTTT
TRBJ1-3 | TRBV7-9 | . | . | CASSFGLWNLSGNTIYF | TGTGCCAGCAGCTTTGGTTTGTGGAACCTCTCTGGAAACACCATATATTTT
TRBJ2-3 | TRBV25-1 | . | TRBD2 | CASSGRTSGVTDTQYF | TGTGCCAGCAGTGGACGGACTAGCGGGGTCACAGATACGCAGTATTTT
TRBJ1-5 | TRBV5-1 | once | . | CASSLSPSGGNQPQHF | TGCGCCAGCAGCCTGAGTCCATCAGGGGGCAATCAGCCCCAGCATTTT
TRBJ1-1 | TRBV28 | . | . | CASSNTGIVTEAFF | TGTGCCAGCAGCAATACAGGGATAGTTACTGAAGCTTTCTTT
TRBJ2-7 | TRBV5-1 | . | . | CASSLLAGSGTYEQYF | TGCGCCAGCAGCTTGTTGGCAGGGTCCGGAACCTACGAGCAGTACTTC
TRBJ2-3 | TRBV5-1 | . | . | CASSPSGTGAFIRTDTQYF | TGCGCCAGCAGCCCATCCGGGACCGGGGCATTTATCCGAACAGATACGCAGTATTTT
TRBJ2-5 | TRBV4-2 | . | . | CASSQENFQETQYF | TGTGCCAGCAGCCAAGAGAACTTTCAAGAGACCCAGTACTTC
TRBJ2-1 | TRBV11-2 | . | . | CASSLSLRGVGNEQFF | TGTGCCAGCAGCCTGTCCCTGAGGGGTGTGGGGAATGAGCAGTTCTTC
TRBJ1-5 | TRBV11-1 | . | TRBD1 | CASSLGDRPNQPQHF | TGTGCCAGCAGCTTAGGGGACAGACCTAATCAGCCCCAGCATTTT
TRBJ2-1 | TRBV15 | . | TRBD1 | CATSSRDRGYNEQFF | TGTGCCACCAGCAGCCGGGACAGGGGATACAATGAGCAGTTCTTC
TRBJ2-3 | TRBV27 | . | . | CASSFLSTDTQYF | TGTGCCAGCAGTTTCCTGAGCACAGATACGCAGTATTTT
TRBJ1-5 | TRBV4-3 | . | . | CASSQDGMGNQPQHF | TGCGCCAGCAGCCAAGATGGAATGGGCAATCAGCCCCAGCATTTT
TRBJ2-3 | TRBV19 | . | . | CASSTRTDTQYF | TGTGCCAGTAGTACACGCACAGATACGCAGTATTTT
TRBJ2-1 | TRBV7-3 | once | . | CASSSSSYNEQFF | TGTGCCAGCAGCTCAAGCTCCTACAATGAGCAGTTCTTC
TRBJ2-1 | TRBV7-9 | . | TRBD2 | CASSPLTSGVNNEQFF | TGTGCCAGCAGCCCCCTGACTAGCGGGGTAAACAATGAGCAGTTCTTC
TRBJ2-3 | TRBV19 | . | TRBD1 | CATGQGPSTDTQYF | TGTGCCACCGGACAGGGCCCTAGCACAGATACGCAGTATTTT
TRBJ1-2 | TRBV18 | . | TRBD1 | CASSEGTGPYGYTF | TGTGCCAGCTCAGAGGGGACAGGGCCCTATGGCTACACCTTC
TRBJ2-5 | TRBV4-3 | . | . | CASNQDLGETQYF | TGCGCCAGCAACCAAGATCTTGGAGAGACCCAGTACTTC
TRBJ2-7 | TRBV2 | . | TRBD2 | CASKVGLAGVAEQYF | TGTGCCAGCAAAGTAGGACTAGCGGGAGTCGCCGAGCAGTACTTC
TRBJ2-1 | TRBV28 | . | TRBD2 | CASSAESGRAYNEQFF | TGTGCCAGCAGTGCTGAAAGCGGGAGGGCCTACAATGAGCAGTTCTTC
TRBJ2-7 | TRBV5-1 | once | TRBD2 | CASSLQLAGGAYEQYF | TGCGCCAGCAGCCTGCAACTAGCGGGAGGAGCCTACGAGCAGTACTTC
TRBJ2-1 | TRBV28 | . | . | CASSPTALAEQFF | TGTGCCAGCAGTCCCACGGCCCTGGCTGAGCAGTTCTTC
TRBJ2-1 | TRBV9 | . | TRBD2 | CASSVQSGNDEQFF | TGTGCCAGCAGCGTACAAAGCGGGAATGATGAGCAGTTCTTC
TRBJ2-7 | TRBV4-3 | . | . | CASSRNAAGLGEQYF | TGCGCCAGCAGCCGGAATGCGGCGGGACTTGGCGAGCAGTACTTC
TRBJ1-5 | TRBV18 | . | . | CASSPNLRGQGTNQPQHF | TGTGCCAGCTCACCAAACCTCCGAGGGCAGGGTACGAATCAGCCCCAGCATTTT